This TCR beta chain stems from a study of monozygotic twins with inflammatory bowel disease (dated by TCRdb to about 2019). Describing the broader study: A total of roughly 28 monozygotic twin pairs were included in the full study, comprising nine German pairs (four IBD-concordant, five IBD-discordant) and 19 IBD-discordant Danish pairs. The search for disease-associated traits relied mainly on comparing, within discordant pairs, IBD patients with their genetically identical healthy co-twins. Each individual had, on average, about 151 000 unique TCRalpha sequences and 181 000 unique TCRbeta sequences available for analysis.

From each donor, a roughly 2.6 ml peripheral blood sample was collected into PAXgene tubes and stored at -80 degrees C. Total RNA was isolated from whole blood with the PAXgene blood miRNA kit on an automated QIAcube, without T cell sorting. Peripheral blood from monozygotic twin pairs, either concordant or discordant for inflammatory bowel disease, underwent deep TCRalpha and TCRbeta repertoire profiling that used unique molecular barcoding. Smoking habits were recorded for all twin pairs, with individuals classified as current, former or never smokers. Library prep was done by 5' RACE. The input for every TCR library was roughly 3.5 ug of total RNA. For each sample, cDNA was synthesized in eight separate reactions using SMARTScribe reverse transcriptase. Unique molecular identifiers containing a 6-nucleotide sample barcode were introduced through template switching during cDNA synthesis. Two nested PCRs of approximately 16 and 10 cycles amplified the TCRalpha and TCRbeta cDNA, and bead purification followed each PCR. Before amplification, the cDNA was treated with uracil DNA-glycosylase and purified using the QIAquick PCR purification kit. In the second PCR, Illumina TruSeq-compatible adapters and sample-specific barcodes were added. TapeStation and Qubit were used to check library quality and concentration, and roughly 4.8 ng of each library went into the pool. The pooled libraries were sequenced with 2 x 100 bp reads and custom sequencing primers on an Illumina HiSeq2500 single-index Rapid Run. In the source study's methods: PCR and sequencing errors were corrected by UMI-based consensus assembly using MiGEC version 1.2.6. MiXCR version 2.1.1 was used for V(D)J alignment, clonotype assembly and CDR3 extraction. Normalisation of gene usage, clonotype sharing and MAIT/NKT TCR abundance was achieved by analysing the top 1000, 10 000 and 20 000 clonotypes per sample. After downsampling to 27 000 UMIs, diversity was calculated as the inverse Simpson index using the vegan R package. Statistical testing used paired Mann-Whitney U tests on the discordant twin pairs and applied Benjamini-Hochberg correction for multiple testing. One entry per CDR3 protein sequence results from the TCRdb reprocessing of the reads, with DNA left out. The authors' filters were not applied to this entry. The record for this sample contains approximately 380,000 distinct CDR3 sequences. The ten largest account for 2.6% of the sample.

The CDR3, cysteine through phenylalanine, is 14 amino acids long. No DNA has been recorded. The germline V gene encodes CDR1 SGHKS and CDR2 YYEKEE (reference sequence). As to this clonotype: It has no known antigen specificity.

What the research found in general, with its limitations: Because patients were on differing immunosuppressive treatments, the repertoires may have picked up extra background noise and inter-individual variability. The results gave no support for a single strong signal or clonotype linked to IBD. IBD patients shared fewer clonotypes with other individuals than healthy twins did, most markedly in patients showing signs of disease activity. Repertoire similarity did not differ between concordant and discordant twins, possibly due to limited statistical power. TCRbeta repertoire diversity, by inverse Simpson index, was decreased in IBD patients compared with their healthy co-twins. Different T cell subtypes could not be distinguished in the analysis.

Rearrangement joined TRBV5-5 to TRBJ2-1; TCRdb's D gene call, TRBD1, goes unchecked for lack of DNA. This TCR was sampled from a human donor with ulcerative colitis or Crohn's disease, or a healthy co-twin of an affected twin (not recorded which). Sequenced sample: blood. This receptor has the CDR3 CASSWGGPSNEQFF.